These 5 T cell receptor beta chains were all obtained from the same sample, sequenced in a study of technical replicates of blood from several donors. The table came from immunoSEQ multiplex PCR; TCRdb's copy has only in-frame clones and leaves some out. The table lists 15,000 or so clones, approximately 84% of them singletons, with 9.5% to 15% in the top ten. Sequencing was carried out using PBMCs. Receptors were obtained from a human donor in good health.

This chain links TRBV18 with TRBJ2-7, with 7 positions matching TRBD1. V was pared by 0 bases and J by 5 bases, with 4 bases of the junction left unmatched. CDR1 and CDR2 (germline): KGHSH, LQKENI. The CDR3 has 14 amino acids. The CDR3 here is CASSPPTGVDEQYF. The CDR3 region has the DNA TGTGCCAGCTCACCACCTACAGGGGTGGACGAGCAGTACTTC.

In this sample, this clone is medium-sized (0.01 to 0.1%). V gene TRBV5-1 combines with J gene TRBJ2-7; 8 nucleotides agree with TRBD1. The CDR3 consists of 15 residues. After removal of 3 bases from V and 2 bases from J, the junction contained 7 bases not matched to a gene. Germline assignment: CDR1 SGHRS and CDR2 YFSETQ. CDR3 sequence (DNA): TGCGCCAGCAGCTCCGGGGACAGGTTTCCCTACGAGCAGTACTTC. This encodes CASSSGDRFPYEQYF.

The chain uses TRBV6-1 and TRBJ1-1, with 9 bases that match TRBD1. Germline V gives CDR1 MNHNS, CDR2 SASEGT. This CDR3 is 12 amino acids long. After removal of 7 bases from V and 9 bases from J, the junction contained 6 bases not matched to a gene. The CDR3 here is CASTGTGSQAFF. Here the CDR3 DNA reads TGTGCCAGCACGGGGACAGGGTCCCAAGCTTTCTTT.

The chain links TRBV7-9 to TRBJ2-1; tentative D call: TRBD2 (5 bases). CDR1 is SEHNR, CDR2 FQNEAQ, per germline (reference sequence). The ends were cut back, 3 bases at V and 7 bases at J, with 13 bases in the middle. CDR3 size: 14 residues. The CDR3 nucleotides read TGTGCCAGCAGCTTCGGGATTTCGGCGAATGAGCAGTTCTTC. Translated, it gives CASSFGISANEQFF.

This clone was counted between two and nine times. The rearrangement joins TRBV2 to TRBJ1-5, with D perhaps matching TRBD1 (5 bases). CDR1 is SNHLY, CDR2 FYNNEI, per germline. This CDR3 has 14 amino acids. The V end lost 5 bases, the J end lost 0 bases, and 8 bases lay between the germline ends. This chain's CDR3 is CASSQQDSNQPQHF. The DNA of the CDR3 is TGTGCCAGCAGTCAACAGGATAGCAATCAGCCCCAGCATTTT.